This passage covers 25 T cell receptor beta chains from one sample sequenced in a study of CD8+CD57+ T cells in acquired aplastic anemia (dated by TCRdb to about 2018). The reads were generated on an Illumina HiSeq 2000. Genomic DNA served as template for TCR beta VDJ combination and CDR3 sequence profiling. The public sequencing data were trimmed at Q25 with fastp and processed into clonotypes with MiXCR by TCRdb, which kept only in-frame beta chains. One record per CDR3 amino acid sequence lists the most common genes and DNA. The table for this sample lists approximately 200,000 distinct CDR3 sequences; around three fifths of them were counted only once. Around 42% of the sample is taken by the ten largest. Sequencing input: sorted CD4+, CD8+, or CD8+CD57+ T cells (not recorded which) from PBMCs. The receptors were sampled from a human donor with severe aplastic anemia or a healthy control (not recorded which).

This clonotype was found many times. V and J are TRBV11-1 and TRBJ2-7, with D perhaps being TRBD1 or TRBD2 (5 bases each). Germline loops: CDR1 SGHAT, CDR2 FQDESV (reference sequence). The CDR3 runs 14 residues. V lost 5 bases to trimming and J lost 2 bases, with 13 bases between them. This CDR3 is CASSPRRGAYEQYF. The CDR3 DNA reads TGTGCCAGCAGCCCCCGTCGGGGCGCCTACGAGCAGTACTTC.

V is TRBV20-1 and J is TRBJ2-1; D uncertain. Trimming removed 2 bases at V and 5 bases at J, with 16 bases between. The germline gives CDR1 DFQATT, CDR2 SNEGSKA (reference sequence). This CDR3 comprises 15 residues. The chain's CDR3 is CSARPPEETHNEQFF. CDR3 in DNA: TGCAGTGCTAGACCCCCCGAGGAAACCCACAATGAGCAGTTCTTC.

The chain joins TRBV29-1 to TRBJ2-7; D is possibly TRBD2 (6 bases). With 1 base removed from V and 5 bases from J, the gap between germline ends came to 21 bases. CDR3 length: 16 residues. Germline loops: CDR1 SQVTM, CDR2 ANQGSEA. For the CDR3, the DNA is TGCAGCGTTGAAGTCCTTGGACGGAGGGGAGCGGACGAGCAGTACTTC. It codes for CSVEVLGRRGADEQYF.

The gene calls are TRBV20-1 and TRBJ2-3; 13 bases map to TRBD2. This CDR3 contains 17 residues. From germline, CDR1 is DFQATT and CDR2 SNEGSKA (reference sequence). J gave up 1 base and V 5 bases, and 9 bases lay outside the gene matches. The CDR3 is CSALQTSGGWGTDTQYF. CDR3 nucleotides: TGCAGTGCTCTTCAGACTAGCGGGGGGTGGGGCACAGATACGCAGTATTTT.

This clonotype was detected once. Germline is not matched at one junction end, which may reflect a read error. CDR3 nucleotide sequence: TGCGCCAGCAGCGTAGGAGCGGGGGGCCCCACGACGGAGACCCAGTACTTC. Amino acids: CASSVGAGGPTTETQYF. The V gene is TRBV9, the J gene TRBJ2-5; 9 bases are shared with TRBD2. Per germline, CDR1 SGDLS and CDR2 YYNGEE. The CDR3 spans 17 residues. The full variable domain, rest sourced from reference TRBV9 and TRBJ2-5, is DSGVTQTPKHLITATGQRVTLRCSPRSGDLSVYWYQQSLDQGLQFLIQYYNGEERAKGNILERFSAQQFPDLHSELNLSSLELGDSALYFCASSVGAGGPTTETQYFGPGTRLLVL.

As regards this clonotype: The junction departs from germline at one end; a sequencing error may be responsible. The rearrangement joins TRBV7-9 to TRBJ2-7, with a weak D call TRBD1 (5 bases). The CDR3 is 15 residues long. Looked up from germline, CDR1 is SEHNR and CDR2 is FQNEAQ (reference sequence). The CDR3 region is CVSSPLGVGSYEQHF. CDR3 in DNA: TGTGTCAGCAGCCCTCTAGGGGTAGGGTCCTACGAGCAGCACTTC.

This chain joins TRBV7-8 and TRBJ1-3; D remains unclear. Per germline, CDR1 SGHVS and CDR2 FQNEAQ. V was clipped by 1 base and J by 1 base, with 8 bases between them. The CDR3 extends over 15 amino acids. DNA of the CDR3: TGTGCCAGCAGCTTAGGGGTGGGATCTGGAAACACCATATATTTT. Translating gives CASSLGVGSGNTIYF.

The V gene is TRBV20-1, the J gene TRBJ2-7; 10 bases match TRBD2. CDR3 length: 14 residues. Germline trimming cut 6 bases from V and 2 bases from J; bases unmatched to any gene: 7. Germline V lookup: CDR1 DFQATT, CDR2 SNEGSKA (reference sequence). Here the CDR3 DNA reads TGCAGTGCCCGCGGACTAGCGGCAACCTACGAGCAGTACTTC. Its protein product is CSARGLAATYEQYF.

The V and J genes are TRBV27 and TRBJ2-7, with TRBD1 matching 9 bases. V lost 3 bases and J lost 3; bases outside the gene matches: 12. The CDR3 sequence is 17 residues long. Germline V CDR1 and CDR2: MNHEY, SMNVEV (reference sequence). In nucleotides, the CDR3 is TGTGCCAGCAGTTTTAGGAGGCGGGACAGGGCTTTCTACGAGCAGTACTTC. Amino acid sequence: CASSFRRRDRAFYEQYF.

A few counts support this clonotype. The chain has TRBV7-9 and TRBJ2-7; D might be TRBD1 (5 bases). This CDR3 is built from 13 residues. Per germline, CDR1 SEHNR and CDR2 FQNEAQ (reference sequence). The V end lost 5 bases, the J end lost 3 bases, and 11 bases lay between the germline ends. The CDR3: CASSQDIFYEQYF. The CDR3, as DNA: TGTGCCAGCAGCCAGGACATCTTCTACGAGCAGTACTTC.

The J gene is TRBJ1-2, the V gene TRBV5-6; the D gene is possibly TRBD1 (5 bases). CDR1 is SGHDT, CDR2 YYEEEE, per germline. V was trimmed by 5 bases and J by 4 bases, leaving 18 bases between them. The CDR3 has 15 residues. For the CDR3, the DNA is TGTGCCAGCAGTCGAGCATCAGGGTCGGGCTATGGCTACACCTTC. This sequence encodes CASSRASGSGYGYTF.

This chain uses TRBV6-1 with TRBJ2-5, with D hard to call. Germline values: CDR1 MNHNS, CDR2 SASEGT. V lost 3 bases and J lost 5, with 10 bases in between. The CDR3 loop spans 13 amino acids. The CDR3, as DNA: TGTGCCAGCAGTGAGGGTTTTAAGGAGACCCAGTACTTC. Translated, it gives CASSEGFKETQYF.

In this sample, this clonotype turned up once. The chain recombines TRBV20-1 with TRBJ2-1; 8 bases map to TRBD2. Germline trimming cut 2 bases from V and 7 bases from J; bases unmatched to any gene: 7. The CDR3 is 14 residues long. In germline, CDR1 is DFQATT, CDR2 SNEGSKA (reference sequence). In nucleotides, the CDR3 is TGCAGTGCTAGACCCGGGAGGGTGGCTAATGAGCAGTTCTTC. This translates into CSARPGRVANEQFF.

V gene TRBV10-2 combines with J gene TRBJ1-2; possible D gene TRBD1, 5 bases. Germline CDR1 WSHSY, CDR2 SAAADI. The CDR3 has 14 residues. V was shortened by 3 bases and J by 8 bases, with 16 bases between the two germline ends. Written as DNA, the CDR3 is TGCGCCAGCAGTGAAATAGGCCAGGGATTCGGCTACACCTTC. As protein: CASSEIGQGFGYTF.

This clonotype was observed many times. In DNA, the CDR3 is TGCGCCAGCAGCTTGGGACGCGGGGGGGGGTACAATGAGCAGTTCTTC. Translation gives CASSLGRGGGYNEQFF. This chain uses TRBV5-1 with TRBJ2-1; 9 bases fit TRBD2. This CDR3 is built from 16 residues. Looked up from germline, CDR1 is SGHRS and CDR2 is YFSETQ. The V gene end was trimmed by 0 bases and the J gene end by 4 bases; junction bases not matched to a gene: 5.

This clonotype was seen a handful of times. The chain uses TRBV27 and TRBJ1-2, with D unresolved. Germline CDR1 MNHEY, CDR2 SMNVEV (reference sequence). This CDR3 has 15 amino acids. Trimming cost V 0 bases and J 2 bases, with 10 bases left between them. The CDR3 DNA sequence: TGTGCCAGCAGTTTATCGAACCCAGCGAACTATGGCTACACCTTC. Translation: CASSLSNPANYGYTF.

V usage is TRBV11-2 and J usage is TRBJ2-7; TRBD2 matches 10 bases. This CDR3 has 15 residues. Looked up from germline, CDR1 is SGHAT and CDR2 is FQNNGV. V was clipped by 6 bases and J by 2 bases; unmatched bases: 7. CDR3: CASRLTSGAAYEQYF. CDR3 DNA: TGTGCCAGCAGACTAACTAGCGGGGCCGCCTACGAGCAGTACTTC.

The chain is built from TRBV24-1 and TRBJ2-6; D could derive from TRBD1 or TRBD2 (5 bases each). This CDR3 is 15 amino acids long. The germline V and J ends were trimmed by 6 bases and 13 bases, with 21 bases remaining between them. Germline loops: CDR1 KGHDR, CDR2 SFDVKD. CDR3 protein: CATSSIRGRQNVLTF. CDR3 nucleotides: TGTGCCACCAGTTCTATAAGGGGACGCCAAAATGTCCTGACTTTC.

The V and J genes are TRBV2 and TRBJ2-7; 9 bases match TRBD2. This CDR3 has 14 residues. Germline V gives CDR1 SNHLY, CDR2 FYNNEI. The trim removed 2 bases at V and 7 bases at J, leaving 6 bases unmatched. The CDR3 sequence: CASSERGLAVEQYF. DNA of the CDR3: TGTGCCAGCAGTGAACGGGGACTAGCTGTTGAGCAGTACTTC.

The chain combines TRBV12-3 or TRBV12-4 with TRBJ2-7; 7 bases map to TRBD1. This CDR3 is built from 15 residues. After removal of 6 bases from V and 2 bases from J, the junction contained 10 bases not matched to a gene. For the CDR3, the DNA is TGTGCCAGCAGCCGCACAGGGGCGAACACCTACGAGCAGTACTTC. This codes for CASSRTGANTYEQYF.

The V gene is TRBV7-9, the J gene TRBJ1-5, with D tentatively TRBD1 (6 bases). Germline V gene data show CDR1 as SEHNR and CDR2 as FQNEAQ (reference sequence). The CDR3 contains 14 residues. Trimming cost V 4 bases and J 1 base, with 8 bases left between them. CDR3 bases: TGTGCCAGCAGCTCAACAGGGAGCAATCAGCCCCAGCATTTT. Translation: CASSSTGSNQPQHF.

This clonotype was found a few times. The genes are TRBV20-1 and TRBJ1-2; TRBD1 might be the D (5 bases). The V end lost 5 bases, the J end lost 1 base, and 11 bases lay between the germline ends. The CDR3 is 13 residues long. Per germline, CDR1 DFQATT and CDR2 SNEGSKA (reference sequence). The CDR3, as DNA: TGCAGTGCTCTACCGACAGATAACTATGGCTACACCTTC. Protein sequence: CSALPTDNYGYTF.

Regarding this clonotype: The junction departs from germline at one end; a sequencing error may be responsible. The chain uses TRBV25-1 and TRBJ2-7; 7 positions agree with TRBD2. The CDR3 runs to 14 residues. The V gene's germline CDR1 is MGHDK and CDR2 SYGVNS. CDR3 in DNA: TGTGCCAGCGGTGGGAGGGGTTACTCCTACGGGCAGTACTTC. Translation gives CASGGRGYSYGQYF.

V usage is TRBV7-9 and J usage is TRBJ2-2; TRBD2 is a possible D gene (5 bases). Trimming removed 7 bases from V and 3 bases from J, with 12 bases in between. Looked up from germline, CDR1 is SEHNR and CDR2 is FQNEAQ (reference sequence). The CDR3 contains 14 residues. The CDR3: CASIPGVHTGELFF. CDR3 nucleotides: TGTGCCAGCATCCCCGGGGTTCACACCGGGGAGCTGTTTTTT.

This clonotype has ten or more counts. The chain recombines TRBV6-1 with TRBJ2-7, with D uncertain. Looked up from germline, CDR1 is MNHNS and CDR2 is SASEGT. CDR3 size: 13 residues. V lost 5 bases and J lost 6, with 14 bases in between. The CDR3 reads CASSRNRAGEQYF. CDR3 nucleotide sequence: TGTGCCAGCAGTCGAAACCGGGCAGGCGAGCAGTACTTC.